This T cell receptor (beta chain) came from a study of CD8+ T cells in alopecia areata. Across the whole study: Oral tofacitinib, 5 to 10 mg twice daily, was given in an open-label trial.

General study results and limits: Alopecia totalis/universalis scalp especially showed more expanded CD8+ clones than normal scalp.

Regarding treatment: oral pan-JAK inhibitor, 5-10 mg twice daily. Sampling of alopecia areata patients yielded lesional scalp punch biopsies as well as peripheral blood. The authors extracted RNA and reverse transcribed it into cDNA as the sequencing template. Clones were sequenced by immunoSEQ multiplex PCR, and TCRdb holds only the in-frame ones, with some missing. The table has 64,000 or so clones, around 45% seen once; the top ten hold about 20%. Trimming took off 0 bases at V and 2 bases at J, with 1 base between the two ends. CDR3 length: 12 residues. In germline, CDR1 is LGHNA, CDR2 YNFKEQ. This clone was found a few times. Its antigen remains unidentified.

This TCR came from a human donor with alopecia areata. This chain links TRBV4-2 with TRBJ1-1, with no clear D. Here the sequenced sample was CD8+ T cells sorted from blood, taken around week 36, from a patient treated with tofacitinib. The CDR3 coding sequence is TGTGCCAGCAGCCAAGATAACACTGAAGCTTTCTTT. Protein product: CASSQDNTEAFF.